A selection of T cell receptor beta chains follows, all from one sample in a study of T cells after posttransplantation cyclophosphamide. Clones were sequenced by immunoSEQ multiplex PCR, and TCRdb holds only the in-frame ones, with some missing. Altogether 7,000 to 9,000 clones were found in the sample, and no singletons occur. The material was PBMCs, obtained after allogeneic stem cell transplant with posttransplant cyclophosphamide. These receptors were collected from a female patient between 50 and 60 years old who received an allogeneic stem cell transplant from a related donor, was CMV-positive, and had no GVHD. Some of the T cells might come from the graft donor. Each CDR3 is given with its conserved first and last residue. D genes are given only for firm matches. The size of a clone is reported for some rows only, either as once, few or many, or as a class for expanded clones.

cdr3_nt: TGTGCCAGCAGTGGCCGGTTCGGGACAGGGGCCACAGATACGCAGTATTTT; cdr3_aa: CASSGRFGTGATDTQYF; clone_size: many; v_call: TRBV6-1; j_call: TRBJ2-3; d_call: TRBD1
cdr3_nt: TGCGCCAGCAGCCAAGGTCTGGCGGGGAGGAGCTCCTACGAGCAGTACTTC; cdr3_aa: CASSQGLAGRSSYEQYF; clone_size: few; v_call: TRBV4-3; j_call: TRBJ2-7; d_call: NA
cdr3_nt: TGCGCCAGCAGTCGGGACTTGATACGGGATACGCAGTATTTT; cdr3_aa: CASSRDLIRDTQYF; clone_size: many; v_call: TRBV10-2; j_call: TRBJ2-3; d_call: NA
cdr3_nt: TGTGCCAGCAGCCAGGCGGGGCAGAGGGGATACAATGAGCAGTTCTTC; cdr3_aa: CASSQAGQRGYNEQFF; clone_size: few; v_call: TRBV9; j_call: TRBJ2-1; d_call: NA
cdr3_nt: TGTGCCAGCGAGGGACTAGCCTTAAACAATGAGCAGTTCTTC; cdr3_aa: CASEGLALNNEQFF; clone_size: medium-sized; v_call: TRBV7-9; j_call: TRBJ2-1; d_call: TRBD2
cdr3_nt: TGTGCCAGCAGTTACGAAGGGGATTATCAGCCCCAGCATTTT; cdr3_aa: CASSYEGDYQPQHF; clone_size: many; v_call: TRBV6-2/TRBV6-3; j_call: TRBJ1-5; d_call: NA
cdr3_nt: TGTGCCAGCAGTGCCCAACTAGCGGGAGGGCCGGGGTACTTC; cdr3_aa: CASSAQLAGGPGYF; clone_size: many; v_call: TRBV2; j_call: TRBJ2-4; d_call: TRBD2
cdr3_nt: TGTGCCAGCAGCTCACCACAGGGGGCCCTCTACGAGCAGTACTTC; cdr3_aa: CASSSPQGALYEQYF; clone_size: many; v_call: TRBV5-4; j_call: TRBJ2-7; d_call: TRBD1
cdr3_nt: TGTGCCAGCATCCAAGGGGATAACTATGGCTACACCTTC; cdr3_aa: CASIQGDNYGYTF; clone_size: many; v_call: TRBV5-6; j_call: TRBJ1-2; d_call: NA
cdr3_nt: TGTGCCAGCTCACCTGGACAGGGAAATGGCTACACCTTC; cdr3_aa: CASSPGQGNGYTF; clone_size: many; v_call: TRBV18; j_call: TRBJ1-2; d_call: TRBD1
cdr3_nt: TGTGCCAGCAGCGTAGAATGGGGGGCCGCGACTAGCGGGAGGAGCAATGAGCAGTTCTTC; cdr3_aa: CASSVEWGAATSGRSNEQFF; clone_size: many; v_call: TRBV9; j_call: TRBJ2-1; d_call: TRBD2
cdr3_nt: TGCGCCAGCAGCCCGGGGGGCGGCCTCCGGAACACCGGGGAGCTGTTTTTT; cdr3_aa: CASSPGGGLRNTGELFF; clone_size: many; v_call: TRBV5-1; j_call: TRBJ2-2; d_call: NA
cdr3_nt: TGTGCCATCAATAGTGGCAGGACAAACACTGAAGCTTTCTTT; cdr3_aa: CAINSGRTNTEAFF; clone_size: many; v_call: TRBV10-3; j_call: TRBJ1-1; d_call: NA
cdr3_nt: TGTGCCAGCAGTTTAAAACTAGAACTCCGCCAGTACTTC; cdr3_aa: CASSLKLELRQYF; clone_size: many; v_call: TRBV27; j_call: TRBJ2-7; d_call: NA
cdr3_nt: TGTGCCAGCAGCTCCCGGAGGGACACTGAAGCTTTCTTT; cdr3_aa: CASSSRRDTEAFF; clone_size: many; v_call: TRBV7-2; j_call: TRBJ1-1; d_call: NA
cdr3_nt: TGTGCCAGCAGTTTAGATGGGCCAATCTACAATGAGCAGTTCTTC; cdr3_aa: CASSLDGPIYNEQFF; clone_size: NA; v_call: TRBV12-3/TRBV12-4; j_call: TRBJ2-1; d_call: NA
cdr3_nt: TGTGCCATCAGTGATATCTCCCCCGGTTATAGTCAGCCCCAGCATTTT; cdr3_aa: CAISDISPGYSQPQHF; clone_size: many; v_call: TRBV10-3; j_call: TRBJ1-5; d_call: NA
cdr3_nt: TGCGCCAGCAGCTTGAGGTCCGGGGAGCTGTTTTTT; cdr3_aa: CASSLRSGELFF; clone_size: many; v_call: TRBV5-1; j_call: TRBJ2-2; d_call: NA
cdr3_nt: TGTGCCAGCACTATAACAGGTTCACCAGATACGCAGTATTTT; cdr3_aa: CASTITGSPDTQYF; clone_size: many; v_call: TRBV5-6; j_call: TRBJ2-3; d_call: NA
cdr3_nt: TGTGCCAGCAGTCGAAACCGACAGGGATCCGGGGAGCTGTTTTTT; cdr3_aa: CASSRNRQGSGELFF; clone_size: many; v_call: TRBV12-3/TRBV12-4; j_call: TRBJ2-2; d_call: TRBD1
cdr3_nt: TGCGCCAGCAGCTTGGGGGACAGGGACGAGCAGTACTTC; cdr3_aa: CASSLGDRDEQYF; clone_size: many; v_call: TRBV5-1; j_call: TRBJ2-7; d_call: TRBD1
cdr3_nt: TGTGCCAGTAGTACCCAGGACAGGGAAGCTGAAGCTTTCTTT; cdr3_aa: CASSTQDREAEAFF; clone_size: many; v_call: TRBV19; j_call: TRBJ1-1; d_call: TRBD1
cdr3_nt: TGTGCCAGCAGTGAAGCGCCCGGGGCAGGGGACACCATATATTTT; cdr3_aa: CASSEAPGAGDTIYF; clone_size: many; v_call: TRBV6-1; j_call: TRBJ1-3; d_call: NA
cdr3_nt: TGCGCCAGCGGGCGGACAGGAAGGAACACTGAAGCTTTCTTT; cdr3_aa: CASGRTGRNTEAFF; clone_size: many; v_call: TRBV5-1; j_call: TRBJ1-1; d_call: TRBD1